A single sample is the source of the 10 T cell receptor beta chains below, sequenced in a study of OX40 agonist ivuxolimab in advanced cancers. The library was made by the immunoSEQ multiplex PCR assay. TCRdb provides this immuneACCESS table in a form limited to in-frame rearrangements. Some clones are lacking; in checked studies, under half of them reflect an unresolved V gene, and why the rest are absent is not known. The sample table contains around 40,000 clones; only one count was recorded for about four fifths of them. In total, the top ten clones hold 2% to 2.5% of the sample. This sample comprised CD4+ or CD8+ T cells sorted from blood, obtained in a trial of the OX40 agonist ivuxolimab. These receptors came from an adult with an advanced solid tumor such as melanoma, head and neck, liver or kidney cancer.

The CDR3 is CASSLSSGYLDTQYF. The DNA for the CDR3 is TGTGCCAGCTCACTCTCTAGCGGGTATCTAGATACGCAGTATTTT. The J gene is TRBJ2-3, the V gene TRBV18; 8 bases match TRBD2. V dropped 4 bases and J dropped 5; count of bases not matched to a gene: 8. The germline gives CDR1 KGHSH, CDR2 LQKENI. The CDR3 totals 15 residues.

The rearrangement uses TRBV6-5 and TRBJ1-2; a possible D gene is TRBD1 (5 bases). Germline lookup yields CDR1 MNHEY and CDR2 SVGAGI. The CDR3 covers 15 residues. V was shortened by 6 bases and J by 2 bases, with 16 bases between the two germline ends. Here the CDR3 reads CASSRPGPINYGYTF. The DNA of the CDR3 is TGTGCCAGCAGCAGACCGGGACCGATCAACTATGGCTACACCTTC.

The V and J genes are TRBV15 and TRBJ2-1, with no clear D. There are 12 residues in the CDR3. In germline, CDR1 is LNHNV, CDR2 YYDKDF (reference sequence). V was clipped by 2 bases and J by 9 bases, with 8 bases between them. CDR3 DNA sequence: TGTGCCACCAGCAGATGGAGTGGTGAGCAGTTCTTC. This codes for CATSRWSGEQFF.

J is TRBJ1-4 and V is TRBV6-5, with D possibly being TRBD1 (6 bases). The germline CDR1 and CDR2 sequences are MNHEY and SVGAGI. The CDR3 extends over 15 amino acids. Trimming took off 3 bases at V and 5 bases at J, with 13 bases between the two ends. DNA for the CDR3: TGTGCCAGCAGTTATTCTGGACAGCAGAATGAAAAACTGTTTTTT. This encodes CASSYSGQQNEKLFF.

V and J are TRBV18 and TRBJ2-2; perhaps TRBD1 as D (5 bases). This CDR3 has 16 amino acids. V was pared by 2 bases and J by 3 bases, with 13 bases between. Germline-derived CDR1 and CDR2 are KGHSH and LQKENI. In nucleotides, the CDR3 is TGTGCCAGCTCACCAATTTTGGGGCTGGACACCGGGGAGCTGTTTTTT. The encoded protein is CASSPILGLDTGELFF. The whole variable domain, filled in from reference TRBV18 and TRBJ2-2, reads NAGVMQNPRHLVRRRGQEARLRCSPMKGHSHVYWYRQLPEEGLKFMVYLQKENIIDESGMPKERFSAEFPKEGPSILRIQQVVRGDSAAYFCASSPILGLDTGELFFGEGSRLTVL.

This CDR3 is CASSPRGTSGYEQYF. CDR3 nucleotide sequence: TGTGCCAGCAGCCCGAGGGGGACTAGCGGATACGAGCAGTACTTC. The chain carries TRBV7-8 and TRBJ2-7; 11 bases fit TRBD2. The V gene's germline CDR1 is SGHVS and CDR2 FQNEAQ. CDR3 length equals 15 residues. Losses at the gene ends were 5 bases for V and 4 bases for J; bases not matched to a gene: 7.

This CDR3 reads CASSLAVLSGANVLTF. The CDR3 DNA sequence: TGCGCCAGCAGCTTGGCGGTTCTATCTGGGGCCAACGTCCTGACTTTC. V and J are TRBV5-1 and TRBJ2-6; D gene unclear. Germline V gene lookup returns CDR1 SGHRS and CDR2 YFSETQ. The CDR3 has 16 amino acids. The V end lost 0 bases, the J end lost 1 base, and 8 bases lay between the germline ends.

DNA of the CDR3: TGTGCCAGCAGTTTAATATTAGTTACCTATGGCTACACCTTC. This encodes CASSLILVTYGYTF. The V and J genes are TRBV28 and TRBJ1-2; no definite D call. Germline V gene lookup returns CDR1 MDHEN and CDR2 SYDVKM. V was cut by 2 bases and J by 4 bases, with 11 bases left in between. This CDR3 spans 14 amino acids.

The CDR3 region is CASSRGVGYEQYF. The DNA for the CDR3 is TGTGCCAGCAGCAGGGGAGTAGGCTACGAGCAGTACTTC. The V and J genes are TRBV7-3 and TRBJ2-7; D may correspond to TRBD1 or TRBD2 (5 bases each). V dropped 5 bases and J dropped 3 bases, with 11 bases sitting between them. This CDR3 is 13 amino acids long. The germline V gene encodes CDR1 SGHTA and CDR2 FQGTGA. Filled out from reference TRBV7-3 and TRBJ2-7, the complete variable domain reads GAGVSQTPSNKVTEKGKYVELRCDPISGHTALYWYRQSLGQGPEFLIYFQGTGAADDSGLPNDRFFAVRPEGSVSTLKIQRTERGDSAVYLCASSRGVGYEQYFGPGTRLTVT.

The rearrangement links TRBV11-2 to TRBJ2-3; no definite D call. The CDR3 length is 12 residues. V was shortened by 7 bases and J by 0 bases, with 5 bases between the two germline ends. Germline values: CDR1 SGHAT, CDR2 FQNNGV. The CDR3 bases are TGTGCCAGCATCAAGAGCACAGATACGCAGTATTTT. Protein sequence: CASIKSTDTQYF.